These 15 T cell receptor beta chains came from one sample sequenced in a study of cytotoxic CD8 clonotypes in ibrutinib-treated CLL. Method: immunoSEQ multiplex PCR; TCRdb's copy keeps in-frame clones and lacks some. The table shows some 300,000 clones, with 70% to 80% occurring only once. The sample consisted of PBMCs, taken before ibrutinib treatment. The receptors were sampled from a human donor with chronic lymphocytic leukemia.

V is TRBV4-3 and J is TRBJ2-5; 7 positions match TRBD2. This CDR3 is 15 amino acids long. From germline, CDR1 is LGHNA and CDR2 YSLEER. V trimming: 5 bases; J trimming: 1 base; junction bases outside the gene matches: 7. CDR3 in DNA: TGCGCCAGCAGCTCCATAGCGGGTTCCCAAGAGACCCAGTACTTC. It yields the protein CASSSIAGSQETQYF.

This clone has only one observation. This chain joins TRBV29-1 and TRBJ1-1; the D is unclear. CDR1 is SQVTM and CDR2 is ANQGSEA in the germline V gene. The CDR3 contains 14 residues. V was shortened by 0 bases and J by 0 bases, with 8 bases between the two germline ends. Here the CDR3 DNA reads TGCAGCGTTGAAGAGATGCAGCTGAACACTGAAGCTTTCTTT. Translation gives CSVEEMQLNTEAFF.

The V call is TRBV7-2, the J call TRBJ2-3, with 8 bases matching TRBD1. J gave up 10 bases and V 1 base, and 1 base lay outside the gene matches. The CDR3 consists of 12 residues. CDR1 is SGHTA and CDR2 is FQGNSA in the germline V gene. The CDR3, as DNA: TGTGCCAGCAGCTTAGTACAGGGGGCGCAGTATTTT. Translated: CASSLVQGAQYF.

The V and J genes are TRBV6-6 and TRBJ2-1; perhaps TRBD2 as D (6 bases). This CDR3 comprises 16 residues. Germline V gene lookup returns CDR1 MNHNY and CDR2 SVGAGI (reference sequence). V was trimmed by 10 bases and J by 4 bases, leaving 23 bases between them. CDR3 in DNA: TGTGCCACCCACGCGGGAATTAGAGCTTCATACAATGAGCAGTTCTTC. Its protein is CATHAGIRASYNEQFF.

The chain couples TRBV2 to TRBJ1-5; 11 nucleotides match TRBD1. The germline V gene has CDR1 SNHLY and CDR2 FYNNEI. The CDR3 contains 17 residues. Trimming at V came to 6 bases and at J to 3 bases, leaving 10 bases not matched to a gene. For the CDR3, the DNA is TGTGCCAGCAGGGGGTTTGGACAGGGGGCGGACAATCAGCCCCAGCATTTT. Translated: CASRGFGQGADNQPQHF.

This chain connects TRBV19 to TRBJ2-7; 8 nucleotides agree with TRBD1. This CDR3 region has 13 residues. The J segment lost 4 bases and the V segment lost 5 bases, leaving 4 bases of the junction unmatched. Germline V gene sequence: CDR1 LNHDA, CDR2 SQIVND (reference sequence). CDR3: CASSLGQGYEQYF. The CDR3 DNA reads as TGTGCCAGTAGTCTAGGACAGGGTTACGAGCAGTACTTC.

CDR3 DNA sequence: TGTGCCAGCAGTTACGGGGGTCAGCCCCAGCATTTT. This gives the protein CASSYGGQPQHF. This chain connects TRBV27 to TRBJ1-5; tentatively, D is TRBD1 (5 bases). Trimming took off 4 bases at V and 6 bases at J, with 7 bases between the two ends. CDR1 MNHEY and CDR2 SMNVEV come from the germline V gene (reference sequence). CDR3 length: 12 amino acids.

V usage is TRBV6-5 and J usage is TRBJ2-1, with D maybe TRBD2 (6 bases). The V gene lost 0 bases and the J gene lost 3 bases, with 12 bases spanning the gap. The CDR3 totals 16 residues. Per germline, CDR1 MNHEY and CDR2 SVGAGI. The CDR3 region is CASSYSSRGLYNEQFF. CDR3 nucleotide sequence: TGTGCCAGCAGTTACTCGTCGAGGGGACTCTACAATGAGCAGTTCTTC.

V and J are TRBV29-1 and TRBJ2-7; 8 bases are shared with TRBD1. The CDR3 extends over 14 amino acids. The V gene end was trimmed by 6 bases and the J gene end by 2 bases; junction bases not matched to a gene: 9. The germline V gene encodes CDR1 SQVTM and CDR2 ANQGSEA. The CDR3 sequence: CSVDGWDRPYEQYF. In DNA form, the CDR3 reads TGCAGCGTCGACGGCTGGGACAGGCCCTACGAGCAGTACTTC.

The V call is TRBV30, the J call TRBJ2-1; 10 bases agree with TRBD1. The CDR3 consists of 15 residues. Germline assignment: CDR1 GTSNPN and CDR2 SVGIG (reference sequence). The junction had 8 bases not matched to a gene; V was cut back by 3 bases and J by 6 bases. CDR3 residues: CAWRAGTGDSNEQFF. CDR3 sequence (DNA): TGTGCCTGGAGAGCCGGGACAGGGGACTCCAATGAGCAGTTCTTC.

This sequence joins TRBV27 and TRBJ1-4; the D is unclear. V lost 5 bases to trimming and J lost 11 bases, with 18 bases between them. CDR3 length equals 14 residues. Germline V gene data show CDR1 as MNHEY and CDR2 as SMNVEV (reference sequence). Written as DNA, the CDR3 is TGTGCCAGCAGTACGAGGGCAGGATATGGGAAACTGTTTTTT. It is translated as CASSTRAGYGKLFF.

The rearrangement joins TRBV29-1 to TRBJ2-5; possibly TRBD1 for D (5 bases). The CDR3 has 13 amino acids. With 3 bases removed from V and 5 bases from J, the gap between germline ends came to 13 bases. Germline lookup yields CDR1 SQVTM and CDR2 ANQGSEA. The CDR3 nucleotides read TGCAGCGTTGAGAGGTGGGGCGCGGAGACCCAGTACTTC. It is translated as CSVERWGAETQYF.

V usage is TRBV2 and J usage is TRBJ2-1; TRBD1 aligns across 7 bases. Germline V CDR1 and CDR2: SNHLY, FYNNEI. There are 15 residues in the CDR3. J gave up 5 bases and V 5 bases, and 9 bases lay outside the gene matches. The CDR3 DNA sequence: TGTGCCAGCAGTTCATCGACAGGGCCTCACAATGAGCAGTTCTTC. Amino acid sequence: CASSSSTGPHNEQFF.

This CDR3 reads CASSQDLAGGSTDTQYF. For the CDR3, the DNA is TGTGCCAGCAGCCAAGATTTAGCGGGAGGCAGCACAGATACGCAGTATTTT. The chain is built from TRBV4-2 and TRBJ2-3; 10 nucleotides match TRBD2. The CDR3 contains 17 residues. The V and J ends lost 0 bases and 0 bases, in that order; junction bases with no gene match: 3. Germline V gives CDR1 LGHNA, CDR2 YNFKEQ.

J is TRBJ2-1 and V is TRBV21-1; TRBD2 is the table's D call and was not checked against the DNA. TRBV21-1 is listed as a pseudogene. The CDR3 spans 18 residues. The DNA of the CDR3 is TGTGCCAGCAGCAAACCCCGGCTAGCGGGAGTAAAAGGCAATGAGCAGTTCTTC. Its protein product is CASSKPRLAGVKGNEQFF.